The sequence of this T cell receptor (beta chain) was determined in a study of long-term antiretroviral therapy in people with HIV. Study-wide findings and caveats: Within the repertoire, clones expanded before ART were dominant at all time points. No data on ART adherence, viral resistance or therapy changes. Blood draws took place between about 2003 and 2018 and possibly involved older ART regimens.

As regards this clone: The target antigen is unknown.

Trimming took 0 bases from V and 3 from J, leaving 4 bases between them. The length of the CDR3 is 13 residues. Germline assignment: CDR1 SGHDT and CDR2 YYEEEE. Running of the v3.0 immunoSEQ assay took place at survey level. Sequencing of each sample targeted roughly 40,000-55,000 T-cell genomes. Here immunoSEQ multiplex PCR was the method, and the copy in TCRdb shows in-frame clones only, minus some. The sample yields more than 20,000 clones, around 84% seen once. This sample comprised unsorted PBMCs, obtained 1.8 years before starting antiretroviral therapy. The receptor was isolated from a woman in her thirties with HIV. The V and J genes are TRBV5-6 and TRBJ2-1, with D hard to call. The CDR3 sequence is CASSLVSYNEQFF. In DNA, the CDR3 is TGTGCCAGCAGCTTGGTCAGCTACAATGAGCAGTTCTTC.